A selection of T cell receptor beta chains follows, all from one sample in a study of identical twins. Each CDR3 protein gets one entry after TCRdb re-called the 5' RACE reads with MiXCR. Of a few hundred thousand distinct CDR3 sequences listed, 10% to 13% are singletons. Sequenced: memory T cells sorted from blood. These TCRs come from a middle-aged man in good health. Both conserved end residues are part of each CDR3. D genes are given only for firm matches. Clone size is given for some rows only: seen once, a few or many times, or a class if the clone is expanded.

size,V,J,D,DNA,CDR3
NA,TRBV27,TRBJ2-1,TRBD2,TGTGCCAGCAGTTTATATAGCGGGAGGAACAATGAGCAGTTCTTC,CASSLYSGRNNEQFF
few,TRBV6-1,TRBJ2-1,NA,TGTGCCAGCAGGCGCGGGACTCTTACTACTAACAATGAGCAGTTCTTC,CASRRGTLTTNNEQFF
NA,TRBV5-1,TRBJ1-2,NA,TGCGCCAGCAGCTTGGGACCGGTTAAGGGAAACTATGGCTACACCTTC,CASSLGPVKGNYGYTF
many,TRBV20-1,TRBJ2-1,NA,TGCAGTGCTAGAAGTGTCGGACAGCTATACAATGAGCAGTTCTTC,CSARSVGQLYNEQFF
few,TRBV14,TRBJ2-1,TRBD1,TGTGCCAGCAGCCCCCTGTCGGGGACAGGGGGCGGCGAGCAGTTCTTC,CASSPLSGTGGGEQFF
NA,TRBV7-2,TRBJ1-5,NA,TGTGCCAGCAGCCCGCGAGGGGGGGGCCACAATCAGCCCCAGCATTTT,CASSPRGGGHNQPQHF
NA,TRBV9,TRBJ2-5,NA,TGTGCCAGCAGCCCCCCGGGGGTAGGGTTACTGGAGACCCAGTACTTC,CASSPPGVGLLETQYF
NA,TRBV6-1,TRBJ2-3,NA,TGTGCCAGCAGCCGGGGGTCCTTTGCGGGGATCACAGATACGCAGTATTTT,CASSRGSFAGITDTQYF
few,TRBV6-1,TRBJ1-5,NA,TGTGCCAGCAGTGACCGGCCGGGGGGAGATCAGCCCCAGCATTTT,CASSDRPGGDQPQHF
NA,TRBV7-9,TRBJ1-2,NA,TGTGCCAGCAGCTTAGACTGGGAGGGCTACACCTTC,CASSLDWEGYTF